The T cell receptor beta chain described here comes from a study of CD8+ T cells in alopecia areata. Study observations and caveats: More clonal than normal scalp was lesional scalp, particularly alopecia totalis/universalis.

The sample holds one count of this clone. The antigen remains unidentified. Once RNA had been extracted, it was reverse transcribed into cDNA to act as the sequencing template. Method: immunoSEQ multiplex PCR; TCRdb's copy keeps in-frame clones and lacks some. This table holds 120,000 to 150,000 clones, approximately 56% found once. The TCR sequence derives from a human donor in good health. Sequenced material: CD8+ T cells sorted from blood.

The DNA for the CDR3 is TGTGCCAGCAGAGGGGGACAGATATCCTACGAGCAGTACTTC. It translates to CASRGGQISYEQYF. V and J are TRBV2 and TRBJ2-7; TRBD1 agrees at 7 bases. The V gene end was trimmed by 6 bases and the J gene end by 1 base; junction bases not matched to a gene: 6. The germline gives CDR1 SNHLY, CDR2 FYNNEI. CDR3 size: 14 residues.